The source of this T cell receptor (beta chain) is a study of shared clonotypes between healthy human individuals. Overall study context: The donor pool was made up of a couple of women and three men aged 18 to 49. General study points: Generally, naive subsets (rather than memory subsets) showed larger estimated richness.

Concerning this clone itself: Antigen: not known.

Assay execution proceeded at the deep level. Authors' methods: Junction-only sequences without quality scores were provided by ImmunoSEQ, so filtering was different. Here immunoSEQ multiplex PCR was the method, and the copy in TCRdb shows in-frame clones only, minus some. V, J and clone size were drawn from that table, and D and trimming were deduced from the DNA. The table has over 2 million clones, 85% to 95% seen once; the top ten hold 0.1% to 0.15%. The origin of this receptor is a man in his late teens or twenties in good health. Specimen: naive CD4+ T cells sorted from blood. Indicated subset: CD45RA+ positively selected.

The CDR3 nucleotides are TGTGCCAGCAGCCTTTCTTGGAACACTGAAGCTTTCTTT. This translates into CASSLSWNTEAFF. This sequence joins TRBV7-9 and TRBJ1-1; D is uncertain. The ends were cut back, 5 bases at V and 1 base at J, with 8 bases in the middle. CDR3 size: 13 residues. Germline V gene sequence: CDR1 SEHNR, CDR2 FQNEAQ (reference sequence). Full variable domain (outside the CDR3, taken from reference TRBV7-9 and TRBJ1-1): DTGVSQNPRHKITKRGQNVTFRCDPISEHNRLYWYRQTLGQGPEFLTYFQNEAQLEKSRLLSDRFSAERPKGSFSTLEIQRTEQGDSAMYLCASSLSWNTEAFFGQGTRLTVV.